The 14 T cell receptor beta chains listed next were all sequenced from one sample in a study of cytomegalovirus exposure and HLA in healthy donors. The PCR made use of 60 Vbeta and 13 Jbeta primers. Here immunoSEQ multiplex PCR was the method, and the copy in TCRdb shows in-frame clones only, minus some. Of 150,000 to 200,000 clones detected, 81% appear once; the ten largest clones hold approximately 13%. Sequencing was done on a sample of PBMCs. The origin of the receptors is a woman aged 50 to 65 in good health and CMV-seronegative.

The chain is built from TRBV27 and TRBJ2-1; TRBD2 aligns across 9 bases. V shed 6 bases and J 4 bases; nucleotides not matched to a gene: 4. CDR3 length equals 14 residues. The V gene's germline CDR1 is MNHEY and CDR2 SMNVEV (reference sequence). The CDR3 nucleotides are TGTGCCAGCAGACGTAGCGGGGGTTACAATGAGCAGTTCTTC. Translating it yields CASRRSGGYNEQFF.

The CDR3 reads CASSDTTGDVNGYTF. As DNA, the CDR3 is TGTGCCAGCAGCGACACGACAGGGGATGTGAATGGCTACACCTTC. The chain links TRBV4-2 to TRBJ1-2; the match to TRBD1 covers 8 bases. CDR3 size: 15 residues. CDR1 LGHNA and CDR2 YNFKEQ come from the germline V gene. With 5 bases clipped from V and 6 bases from J, the junction kept 11 bases outside the gene matches.

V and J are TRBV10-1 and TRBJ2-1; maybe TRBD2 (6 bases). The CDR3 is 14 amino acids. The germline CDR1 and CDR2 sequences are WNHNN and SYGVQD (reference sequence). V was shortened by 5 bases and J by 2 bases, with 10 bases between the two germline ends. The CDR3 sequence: CASSRAGPYNEQFF. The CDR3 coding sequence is TGCGCCAGCAGTCGGGCGGGACCCTACAATGAGCAGTTCTTC.

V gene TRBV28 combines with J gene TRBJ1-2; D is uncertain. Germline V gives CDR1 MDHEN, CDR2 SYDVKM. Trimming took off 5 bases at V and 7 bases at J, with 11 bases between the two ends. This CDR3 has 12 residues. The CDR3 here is CASSGGRSGYTF. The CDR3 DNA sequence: TGTGCCAGCAGTGGTGGCAGGTCTGGCTACACCTTC.

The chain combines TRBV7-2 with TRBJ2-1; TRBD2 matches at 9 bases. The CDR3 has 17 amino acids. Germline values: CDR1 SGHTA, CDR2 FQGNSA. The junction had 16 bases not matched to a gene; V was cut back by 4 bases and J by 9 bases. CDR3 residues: CASSSGPSGALIGEQFF. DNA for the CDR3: TGTGCCAGCAGCTCAGGCCCTAGCGGGGCCCTGATCGGTGAGCAGTTCTTC.

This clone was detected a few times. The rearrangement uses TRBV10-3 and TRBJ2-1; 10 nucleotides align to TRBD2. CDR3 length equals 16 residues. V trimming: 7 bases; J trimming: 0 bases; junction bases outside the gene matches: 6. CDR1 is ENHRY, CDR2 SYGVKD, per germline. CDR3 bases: TGTGCCATCAAGGCAACTAGCGGGAACTCCTACAATGAGCAGTTCTTC. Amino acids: CAIKATSGNSYNEQFF.

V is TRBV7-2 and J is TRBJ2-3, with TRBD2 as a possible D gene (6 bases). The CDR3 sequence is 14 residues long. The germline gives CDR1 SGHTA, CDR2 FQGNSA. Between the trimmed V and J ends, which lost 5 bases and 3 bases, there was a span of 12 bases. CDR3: CASSDPGLTDTQYF. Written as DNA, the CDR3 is TGTGCCAGCAGCGATCCGGGACTGACAGATACGCAGTATTTT.

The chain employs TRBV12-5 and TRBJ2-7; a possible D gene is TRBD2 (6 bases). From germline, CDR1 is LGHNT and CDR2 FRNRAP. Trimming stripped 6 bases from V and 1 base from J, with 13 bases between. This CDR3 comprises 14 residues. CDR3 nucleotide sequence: TGTGCTAGTGGAAATGGGGAGGTTTCCTACGAGCAGTACTTC. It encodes CASGNGEVSYEQYF.

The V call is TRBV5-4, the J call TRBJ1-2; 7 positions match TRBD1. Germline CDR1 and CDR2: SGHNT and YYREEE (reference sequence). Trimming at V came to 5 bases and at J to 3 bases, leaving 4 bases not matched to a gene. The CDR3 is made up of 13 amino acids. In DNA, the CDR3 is TGTGCCAGCAGTCCCGACAGGGACTATGGCTACACCTTC. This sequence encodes CASSPDRDYGYTF.

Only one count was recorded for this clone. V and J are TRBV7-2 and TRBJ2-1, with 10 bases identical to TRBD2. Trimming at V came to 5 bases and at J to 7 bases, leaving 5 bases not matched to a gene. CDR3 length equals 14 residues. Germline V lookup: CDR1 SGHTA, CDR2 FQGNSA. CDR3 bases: TGTGCCAGCAGCACCGGACTAGCGGTAAATGAGCAGTTCTTC. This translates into CASSTGLAVNEQFF.

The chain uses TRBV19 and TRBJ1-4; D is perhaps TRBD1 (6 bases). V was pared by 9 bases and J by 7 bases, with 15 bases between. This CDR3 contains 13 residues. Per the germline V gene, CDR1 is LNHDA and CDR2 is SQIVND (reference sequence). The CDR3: CASRQAGAEKLFF. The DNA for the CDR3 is TGTGCCAGCCGACAGGCGGGGGCTGAAAAACTGTTTTTT.

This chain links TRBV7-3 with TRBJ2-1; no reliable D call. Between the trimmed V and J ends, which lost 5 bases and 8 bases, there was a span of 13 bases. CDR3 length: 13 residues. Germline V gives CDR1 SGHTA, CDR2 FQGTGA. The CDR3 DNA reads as TGTGCCAGCAGCCCCCTCGGAGCCTATGAGCAGTTCTTC. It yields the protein CASSPLGAYEQFF.

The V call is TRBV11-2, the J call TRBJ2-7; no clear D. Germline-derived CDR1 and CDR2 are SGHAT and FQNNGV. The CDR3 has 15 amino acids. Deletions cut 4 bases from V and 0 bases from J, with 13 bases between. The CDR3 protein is CASSSSLFGSYEQYF. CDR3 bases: TGTGCCAGCAGCTCTAGTCTTTTCGGCTCCTACGAGCAGTACTTC.

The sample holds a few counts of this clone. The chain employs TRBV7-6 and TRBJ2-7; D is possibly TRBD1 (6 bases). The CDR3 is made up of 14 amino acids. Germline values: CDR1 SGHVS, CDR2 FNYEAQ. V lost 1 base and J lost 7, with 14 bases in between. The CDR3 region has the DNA TGTGCCAGCAGCTTAGGCACAGGGTCTAGTGAGCAGTACTTC. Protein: CASSLGTGSSEQYF.